The present TCR beta chain was sequenced within a study of prognosis after radiotherapy for stage I lung cancer. Overall study context: The tumor diagnosis was squamous cell carcinoma for about 7 patients and adenocarcinoma for roughly 11. Four patients receiving radiotherapy then developed distant metastases (median roughly seven months), with some 15 showing no significant progression.

A volume of around 5.9 milliliters of peripheral blood was collected by draw at each of two time points. The CDR3 runs 14 residues. Per germline, CDR1 DFQATT and CDR2 SNEGSKA (reference sequence). Genomic DNA provided the template from which TCR beta CDR3 was amplified by two-round multiplex PCR. It was primers specific to each TRBV and TRBJ gene that first-round PCR used. TCRdb analysed the multiplex PCR reads with MiXCR anew, one entry per CDR3 protein. The data show about 15,000 distinct CDR3 sequences, 37% seen once. In the case of this clonotype: A read error is likely here: a far larger clone is one base away.

Source: PBMCs, taken before or after stereotactic body radiation therapy (not recorded which). The gene calls are TRBV20-1 and TRBJ2-6; 10 positions agree with TRBD2. With the DNA end fitting TRBJ2-7 better, the J assignment may be wrong. This receptor was obtained from a donor aged 50 or older with non-small cell lung cancer. CDR3 in amino acids: CSAKTSGATYVQYF. CDR3 DNA sequence: TGCAGTGCGAAAACTAGCGGGGCGACCTACGTGCAGTACTTC.